Sequencing of this T cell receptor (beta chain) was carried out in a study of CD8 T cells in Susac syndrome. The V gene's germline CDR1 is SNHLY and CDR2 FYNNEI. The CDR3 extends over 12 amino acids. Random hexamers primed reverse transcription of 0.5 to 1 ug RNA. TCR beta CDR3 was amplified by immunoSEQ covering 54 Vbeta and 13 Jbeta. TCRdb re-called the immunoSEQ multiplex PCR reads with MiXCR, one entry per CDR3 protein. In the table there are some 100,000 distinct CDR3 sequences, 95% to 98% of which are singletons. The J gene is TRBJ1-1, the V gene TRBV2; TRBD1 aligns across 8 bases. The sequenced material came from CD4+ T cells from PBMCs. The sequence came from a human donor in good health. CDR3 in DNA: TGTGGGACGGACAGGGCGAACACTGAAGCTTTCTTT. Residues: CGTDRANTEAFF.